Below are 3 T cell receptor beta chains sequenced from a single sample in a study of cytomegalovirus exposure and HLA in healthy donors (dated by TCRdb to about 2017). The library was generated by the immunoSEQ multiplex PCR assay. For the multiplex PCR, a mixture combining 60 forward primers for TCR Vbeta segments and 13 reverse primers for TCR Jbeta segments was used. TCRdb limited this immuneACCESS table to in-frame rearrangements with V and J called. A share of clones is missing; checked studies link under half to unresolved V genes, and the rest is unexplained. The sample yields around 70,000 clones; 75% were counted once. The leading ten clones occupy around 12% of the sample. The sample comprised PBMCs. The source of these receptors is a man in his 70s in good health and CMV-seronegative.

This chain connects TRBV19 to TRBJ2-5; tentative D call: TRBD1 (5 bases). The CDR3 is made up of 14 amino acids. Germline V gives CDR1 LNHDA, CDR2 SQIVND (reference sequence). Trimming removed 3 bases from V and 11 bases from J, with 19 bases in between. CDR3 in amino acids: CASSMTVGRKSQYF. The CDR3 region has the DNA TGTGCCAGTAGTATGACCGTGGGGCGTAAGTCTCAGTACTTC.

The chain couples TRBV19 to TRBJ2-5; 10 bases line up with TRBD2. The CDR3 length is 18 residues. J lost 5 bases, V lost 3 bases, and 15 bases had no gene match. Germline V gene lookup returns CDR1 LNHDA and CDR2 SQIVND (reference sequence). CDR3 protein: CASSIGSSGGPPSETQYF. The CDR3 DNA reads TGTGCCAGTAGTATCGGTAGTAGCGGGGGGCCGCCCTCTGAGACCCAGTACTTC.

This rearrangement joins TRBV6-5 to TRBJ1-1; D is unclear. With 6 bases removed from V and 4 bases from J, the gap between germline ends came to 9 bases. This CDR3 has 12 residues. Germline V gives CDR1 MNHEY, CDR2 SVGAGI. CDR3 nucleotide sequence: TGTGCCAGCAGCTCCAAGCGCACTGAAGCTTTCTTT. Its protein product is CASSSKRTEAFF.